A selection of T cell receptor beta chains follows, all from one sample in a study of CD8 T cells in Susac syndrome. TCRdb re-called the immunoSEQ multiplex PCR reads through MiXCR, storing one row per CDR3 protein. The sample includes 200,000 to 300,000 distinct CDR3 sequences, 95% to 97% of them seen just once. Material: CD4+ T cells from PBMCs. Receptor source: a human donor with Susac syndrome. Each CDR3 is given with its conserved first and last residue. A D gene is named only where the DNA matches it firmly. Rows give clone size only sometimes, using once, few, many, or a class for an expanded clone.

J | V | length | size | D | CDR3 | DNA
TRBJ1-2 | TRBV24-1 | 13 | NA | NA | CATSDLGGYGYTF | TGTGCCACCAGTGATCTCGGGGGATATGGCTACACCTTC
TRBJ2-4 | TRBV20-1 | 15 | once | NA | CSAGASLEAKNIQYF | TGCAGTGCCGGGGCCTCCCTCGAGGCCAAAAACATTCAGTACTTC
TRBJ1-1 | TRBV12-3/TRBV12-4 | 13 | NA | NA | CASMLQGNTEAFF | TGTGCCAGCATGTTACAGGGTAACACTGAAGCTTTCTTT
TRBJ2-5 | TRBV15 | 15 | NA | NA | CATSRNPLLGETQYF | TGTGCCACCAGCCGGAATCCTCTACTAGGGGAGACCCAGTACTTC
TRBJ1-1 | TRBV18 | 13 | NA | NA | CASSPIPDSEAFF | TGTGCCAGCTCACCTATTCCCGACAGTGAAGCTTTCTTT
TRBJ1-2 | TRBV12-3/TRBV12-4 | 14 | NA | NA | CASSFSSGFYGYTF | TGTGCCAGCAGTTTCTCTTCAGGATTCTATGGCTACACCTTC
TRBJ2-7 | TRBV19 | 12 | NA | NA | CPLTGEGKEQYF | TGTCCCTTGACAGGGGAGGGCAAAGAGCAGTACTTC
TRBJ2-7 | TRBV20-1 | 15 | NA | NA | CSARDRGAGSYEQYF | TGCAGTGCTAGAGATCGCGGGGCAGGGTCCTACGAGCAGTACTTC
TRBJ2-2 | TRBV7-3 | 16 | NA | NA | CASSPDQGGTGGELFF | TGTGCCAGCAGCCCAGATCAGGGCGGCACGGGCGGGGAGCTGTTTTTT
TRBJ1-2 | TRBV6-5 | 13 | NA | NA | CASRNFQGGGYTF | TGTGCCAGCAGAAACTTCCAGGGTGGAGGCTACACCTTC
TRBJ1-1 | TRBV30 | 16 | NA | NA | CAWSPPPPQWNTEAFF | TGTGCCTGGAGTCCCCCTCCCCCACAATGGAACACTGAAGCTTTCTTT
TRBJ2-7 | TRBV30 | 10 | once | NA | CAWSVHEQYF | TGTGCCTGGAGTGTACACGAGCAGTACTTC
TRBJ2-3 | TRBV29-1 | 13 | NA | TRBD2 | CSVVLAGGDTQYF | TGCAGCGTTGTATTAGCGGGAGGGGATACGCAGTATTTT
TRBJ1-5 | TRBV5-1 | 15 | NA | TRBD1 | CASSLQGQSHQPQHF | TGCGCCAGCAGCCTACAGGGACAGTCTCATCAGCCCCAGCATTTT
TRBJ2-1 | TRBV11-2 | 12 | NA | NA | CASSLDLREQFF | TGTGCCAGCAGCTTAGATTTGCGGGAGCAGTTCTTC
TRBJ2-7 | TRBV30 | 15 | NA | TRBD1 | CAWSVSPDRGYEQYF | TGTGCCTGGAGTGTAAGCCCCGACAGGGGCTACGAGCAGTACTTC
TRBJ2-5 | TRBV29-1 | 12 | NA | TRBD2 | CSVRTSGETQYF | TGCAGCGTTCGGACTAGCGGGGAGACCCAGTACTTC
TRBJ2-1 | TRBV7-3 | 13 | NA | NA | CASSAPARDEQFF | TGTGCCAGCAGTGCCCCGGCCAGGGATGAGCAGTTCTTC
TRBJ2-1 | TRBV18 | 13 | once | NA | CASSTTREYEQFF | TGTGCCAGCTCTACCACGAGGGAGTATGAGCAGTTCTTC
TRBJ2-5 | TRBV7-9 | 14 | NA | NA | CASSPGTSQETQYF | TGTGCCAGCAGTCCTGGGACTTCACAAGAGACCCAGTACTTC
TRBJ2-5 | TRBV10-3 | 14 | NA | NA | CAISGGGTQETQYF | TGTGCCATCTCCGGCGGAGGTACCCAAGAGACCCAGTACTTC
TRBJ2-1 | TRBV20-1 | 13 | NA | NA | CSARESYYNEQFF | TGCAGTGCTAGAGAATCCTACTACAATGAGCAGTTCTTC
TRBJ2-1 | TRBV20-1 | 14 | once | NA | CSASGEGGSNEQFF | TGCAGTGCCTCGGGAGAGGGCGGCTCCAATGAGCAGTTCTTC
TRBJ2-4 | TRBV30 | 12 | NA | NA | CALIGPWDIQYF | TGTGCCCTGATTGGTCCTTGGGACATTCAGTACTTC
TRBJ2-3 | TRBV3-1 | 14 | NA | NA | CASSQEAALHTQYF | TGTGCCAGCAGCCAAGAAGCGGCACTTCATACGCAGTATTTT
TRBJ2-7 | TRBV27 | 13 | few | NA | CASSLRGSYEQYF | TGTGCCAGCTCCCTAAGGGGCTCCTACGAGCAGTACTTC
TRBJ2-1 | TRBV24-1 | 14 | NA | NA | CATSEADWYNEQFF | TGTGCCACCAGTGAGGCCGATTGGTACAATGAGCAGTTCTTC
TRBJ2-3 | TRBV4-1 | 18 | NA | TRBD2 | CASSHEGLAGEVGDTQYF | TGCGCCAGCAGCCACGAGGGACTAGCGGGAGAAGTTGGAGATACGCAGTATTTT
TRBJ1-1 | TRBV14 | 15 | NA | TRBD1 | CASSPLGQGGSEAFF | TGTGCCAGCAGCCCTTTGGGACAGGGAGGGTCTGAAGCTTTCTTT
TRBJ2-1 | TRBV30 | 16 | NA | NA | CATTRQGQSSYNEQFF | TGTGCCACCACACGCCAAGGACAGAGCTCCTACAATGAGCAGTTCTTC
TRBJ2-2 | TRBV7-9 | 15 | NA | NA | CASSLPGSNTGELFF | TGTGCCAGCAGCTTACCAGGGTCGAACACCGGGGAGCTGTTTTTT
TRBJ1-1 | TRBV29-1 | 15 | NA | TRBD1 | CSAKLGTGLNTEAFF | TGCAGCGCCAAATTAGGGACAGGGTTGAACACTGAAGCTTTCTTT
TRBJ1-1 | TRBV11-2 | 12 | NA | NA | CASSGVRGEAFF | TGTGCCAGCAGCGGGGTGAGGGGTGAAGCTTTCTTT
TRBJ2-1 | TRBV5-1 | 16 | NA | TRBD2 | CASSLGSSSGHNEQFF | TGCGCCAGCAGCTTGGGTTCGTCTAGCGGGCACAATGAGCAGTTCTTC
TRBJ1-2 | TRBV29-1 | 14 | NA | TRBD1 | CSVEDPDRVYGYTF | TGCAGCGTTGAAGACCCGGACAGGGTCTATGGCTACACCTTC
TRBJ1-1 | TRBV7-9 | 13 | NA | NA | CASSARWNTEAFF | TGTGCCAGCAGCGCACGGTGGAACACTGAAGCTTTCTTT
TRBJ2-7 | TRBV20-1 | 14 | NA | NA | CSASPSGARGEQYF | TGCAGTGCGTCCCCCTCCGGAGCGCGAGGCGAGCAGTACTTC
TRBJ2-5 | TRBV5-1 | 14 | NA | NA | CASSFGQFLETQYF | TGCGCCAGCAGCTTTGGACAGTTCTTGGAGACCCAGTACTTC
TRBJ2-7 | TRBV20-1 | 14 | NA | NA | CSATRLGGDYEQYF | TGCAGTGCTACTAGGCTTGGGGGAGACTACGAGCAGTACTTC
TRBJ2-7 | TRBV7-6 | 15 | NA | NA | CASSLGQGTPYEQYF | TGTGCCAGCAGCTTAGGTCAGGGGACCCCCTACGAGCAGTACTTC
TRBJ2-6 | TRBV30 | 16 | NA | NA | CAWKWGLFSGANVLTF | TGTGCCTGGAAGTGGGGACTGTTCTCTGGGGCCAACGTCCTGACTTTC
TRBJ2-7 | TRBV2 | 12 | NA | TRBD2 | CASTIPPSGRFF | TGTGCCAGCACCATCCCTCCCAGCGGGAGGTTCTTC
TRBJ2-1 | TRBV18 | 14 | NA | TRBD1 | CASSPTQGAYEQFF | TGTGCCAGCTCACCAACTCAGGGGGCGTATGAGCAGTTCTTC
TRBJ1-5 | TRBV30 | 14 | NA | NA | CAWSGITGRQPQHF | TGTGCCTGGAGTGGGATTACGGGGCGTCAGCCCCAGCATTTT